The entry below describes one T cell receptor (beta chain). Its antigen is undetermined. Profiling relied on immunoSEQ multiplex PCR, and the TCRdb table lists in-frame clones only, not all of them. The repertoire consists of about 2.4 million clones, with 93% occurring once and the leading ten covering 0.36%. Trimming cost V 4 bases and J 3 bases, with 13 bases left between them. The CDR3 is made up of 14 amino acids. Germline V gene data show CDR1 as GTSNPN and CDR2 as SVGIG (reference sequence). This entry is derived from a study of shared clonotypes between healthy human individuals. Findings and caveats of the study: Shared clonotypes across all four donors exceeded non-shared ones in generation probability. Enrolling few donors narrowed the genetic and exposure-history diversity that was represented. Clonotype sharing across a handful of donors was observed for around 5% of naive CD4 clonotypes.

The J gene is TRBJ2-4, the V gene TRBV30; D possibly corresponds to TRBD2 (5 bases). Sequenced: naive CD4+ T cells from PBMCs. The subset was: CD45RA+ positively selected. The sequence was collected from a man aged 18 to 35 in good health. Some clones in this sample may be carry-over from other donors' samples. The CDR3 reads CAWKQPGNKNIQYF. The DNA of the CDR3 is TGTGCCTGGAAGCAACCGGGAAACAAAAACATTCAGTACTTC. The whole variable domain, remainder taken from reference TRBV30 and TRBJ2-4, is SQTIHQWPATLVQPVGSPLSLECTVEGTSNPNLYWYRQAAGRGLQLLFYSVGIGQISSEVPQNLSASRPQDRQFILSSKKLLLSDSGFYLCAWKQPGNKNIQYFGAGTRLSVL.